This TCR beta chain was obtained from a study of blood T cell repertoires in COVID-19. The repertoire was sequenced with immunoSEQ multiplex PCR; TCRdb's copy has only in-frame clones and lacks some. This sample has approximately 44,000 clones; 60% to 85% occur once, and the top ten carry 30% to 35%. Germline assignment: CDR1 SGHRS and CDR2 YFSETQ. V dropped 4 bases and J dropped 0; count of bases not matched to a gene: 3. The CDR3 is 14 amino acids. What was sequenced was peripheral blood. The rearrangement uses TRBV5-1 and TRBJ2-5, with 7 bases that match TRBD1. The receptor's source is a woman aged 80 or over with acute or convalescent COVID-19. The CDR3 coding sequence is TGCGCCAGCAGCGTGGGACAGAACCAAGAGACCCAGTACTTC. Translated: CASSVGQNQETQYF.